This record looks at one TCR beta chain sequence and its context. Original data processing: Reference gene primer amplification gave estimated nucleated cell counts. Sequenced by immunoSEQ multiplex PCR; TCRdb stores in-frame clones only, minus some. V and J calls and clone size are as listed in that table; D and trimming were resolved from the DNA. Of approximately 280,000 clones listed, roughly 89% are singletons. V dropped 9 bases and J dropped 5; count of bases not matched to a gene: 9. Looked up from germline, CDR1 is MNHEY and CDR2 is SVGAGI. The CDR3 spans 13 residues. The sample originates from a study of blood T cell repertoires in COVID-19.

The rearrangement links TRBV6-5 to TRBJ1-1; 7 bases agree with TRBD1. The TCR originated in a man aged 40-55 years with acute or convalescent COVID-19. The source material was peripheral blood. CDR3 coding DNA: TGTGCCAGTACTACAGGGGCAGGAACTGAAGCTTTCTTT. Residues: CASTTGAGTEAFF.